This passage covers 10 T cell receptor beta chains from one sample sequenced in a study of Ad26.COV2.S vaccination and SARS-CoV-2 variants (dated by TCRdb to the early 2020s). Library preparation employed the immunoSEQ multiplex PCR assay. This is the immuneACCESS table as TCRdb keeps it, with only in-frame sequences that have V and J called. A part of the clones is gone; compared with another copy, unresolved V genes explain less than half, and the rest is unexplained. This sample is represented by 440,000 or so clones; less than 95% of them were singletons. More than 3.5% of the sample is in the top ten clones. The treatment or condition label, read with the paper, signifies: some 20 received Ad26.COV2.S at low or high dose, single or two shots; 5 received placebo; per-sample allocation not given. For vaccine and placebo recipients, the sequenced repertoires came from samples collected on day 63 after the first injection.

Sequenced material: peripheral blood, taken in a trial of Ad26.COV2.S vaccine versus placebo. The receptors were sampled from a person aged 18-65 years who received the Ad26.COV2.S COVID-19 vaccine or a placebo.

The genes are TRBV18 and TRBJ1-1; TRBD1 matches 9 bases. Germline-derived CDR1 and CDR2 are KGHSH and LQKENI. This CDR3 comprises 15 residues. The V and J ends lost 6 bases and 1 base, in that order; junction bases with no gene match: 6. CDR3 bases: TGTGCCAGCTCGCCCCGACAGGGGGAGAACACTGAAGCTTTCTTT. It yields the protein CASSPRQGENTEAFF.

The sample holds one count of this clone. The chain couples TRBV5-1 to TRBJ2-5; 11 nucleotides line up with TRBD2. Trimming at V came to 0 bases and at J to 5 bases, leaving 6 bases not matched to a gene. Germline CDR1 and CDR2: SGHRS and YFSETQ. CDR3 length: 16 residues. The DNA for the CDR3 is TGCGCCAGCAGCTTGGAGCTAGCGGGAGGTGGGGAGACCCAGTACTTC. Its translation: CASSLELAGGGETQYF.

The rearrangement uses TRBV9 and TRBJ2-1; 7 nucleotides match TRBD2. Per the germline V gene, CDR1 is SGDLS and CDR2 is YYNGEE. The CDR3 contains 16 residues. V shed 0 bases and J 5 bases; nucleotides not matched to a gene: 8. The CDR3 region has the DNA TGTGCCAGCAGCGTAGCAGCCGCGGGAGAGGACAATGAGCAGTTCTTC. Protein product: CASSVAAAGEDNEQFF.

The chain links TRBV9 to TRBJ2-7, with D tentatively TRBD2 (6 bases). V was trimmed by 3 bases and J by 2 bases, leaving 24 bases between them. CDR1 is SGDLS, CDR2 YYNGEE, per germline. The CDR3 has 18 amino acids. The CDR3, as DNA: TGTGCCAGCAGCGCACCCAGGGAAGGCGGGACGAGGCCCTACGAGCAGTACTTC. Amino acid sequence: CASSAPREGGTRPYEQYF.

The V and J genes are TRBV28 and TRBJ1-2; TRBD1 aligns across 10 bases. Trimming removed 5 bases from V and 7 bases from J; junction bases left unmatched: 7. CDR1 is MDHEN and CDR2 is SYDVKM in the germline V gene. This CDR3 region has 14 residues. The CDR3 DNA reads TGTGCCAGCAGTCCACCGGGGACAGGGGCTGGCTACACCTTC. This gives the protein CASSPPGTGAGYTF.

This chain joins TRBV11-1 and TRBJ1-1; D remains ambiguous. CDR3 length equals 14 residues. The V end was cut by 1 base, the J end by 11 bases, with 17 bases between. CDR1 and CDR2 (germline): SGHAT, FQDESV (reference sequence). The CDR3 sequence: CASSLVPLGGYAFF. The CDR3 nucleotides are TGTGCCAGCAGCTTAGTCCCTTTGGGAGGATACGCTTTCTTT.

The genes are TRBV30 and TRBJ1-2; unclear D gene. The CDR3 is 11 residues long. Between the trimmed V and J ends, which lost 7 bases and 3 bases, there was a span of 9 bases. CDR1 is GTSNPN and CDR2 is SVGIG in the germline V gene (reference sequence). This CDR3 reads CASHGDYGYTF. DNA for the CDR3: TGTGCCTCACATGGGGACTATGGCTACACCTTC.

J is TRBJ1-5 and V is TRBV19; 11 bases map to TRBD1. CDR3 length equals 16 residues. Germline V gene sequence: CDR1 LNHDA, CDR2 SQIVND (reference sequence). After removal of 3 bases from V and 4 bases from J, the junction contained 5 bases not matched to a gene. Written as DNA, the CDR3 is TGTGCCAGTAGTATCCTGGGGACAGGGGGTAATCAGCCCCAGCATTTT. Its protein product is CASSILGTGGNQPQHF. The whole variable domain, filled in from reference TRBV19 and TRBJ1-5, reads DGGITQSPKYLFRKEGQNVTLSCEQNLNHDAMYWYRQDPGQGLRLIYYSQIVNDFQKGDIAEGYSVSREKKESFPLTVTSAQKNPTAFYLCASSILGTGGNQPQHFGDGTRLSIL.

This clone showed up just a few times. Other DNA variants within this sample encode the same CDR3. The chain carries TRBV19 and TRBJ2-7; TRBD1 agrees at 11 bases. After removal of 4 bases from V and 4 bases from J, the junction contained 3 bases not matched to a gene. The CDR3 has 14 amino acids. CDR1 and CDR2 from the germline V gene are LNHDA and SQIVND (reference sequence). The CDR3 loop is CASSTGTGGYEQYF. The DNA for the CDR3 is TGTGCCAGTAGTACCGGGACAGGGGGGTACGAGCAGTACTTC.

The rearrangement joins TRBV20-1 to TRBJ2-3; 13 bases match TRBD2. The germline CDR1 and CDR2 sequences are DFQATT and SNEGSKA (reference sequence). The CDR3 is 17 residues long. The ends lost 3 bases at V and 5 bases at J; junction bases unmatched: 11. CDR3 sequence (DNA): TGCAGTGCTAGTGGGGCGACTAGCGGGAGGTTCAGAGATACGCAGTATTTT. Protein: CSASGATSGRFRDTQYF.